A selection of T cell receptor beta chains follows, all from one sample in a study of blood T cell repertoires in COVID-19. Sequencing was performed with immunoSEQ multiplex PCR; in TCRdb, only in-frame clones are kept and a portion is missing. The sample includes 200,000 to 250,000 clones, 83% seen only once; the top ten take less than 8%. The sample was peripheral blood. The receptor source for this set is a woman aged 45-60 years with acute or convalescent COVID-19. Both conserved end residues are part of each CDR3. A D gene is named only where the DNA matches it firmly. Not every row has a clone size; where given, it reads once, few, many or a size class.

J gene,V gene,D gene,clone size,CDR3 DNA,CDR3 protein
TRBJ2-7,TRBV5-1,-,-,TGCGCCAGCAGCTTGACCGGAGGAGTCTACGAGCAGTACTTC,CASSLTGGVYEQYF
TRBJ2-1,TRBV7-9,-,once,TGTGCCAGCAGCTTAGGAACTAGTCAGGTCTCCTACAATGAGCAGTTCTTC,CASSLGTSQVSYNEQFF
TRBJ1-1,TRBV18,-,-,TGTGCCAGCTCACCCGGACAGTTGAGACCTGAAGCTTTCTTT,CASSPGQLRPEAFF
TRBJ1-1,TRBV5-1,TRBD1,-,TGCGCCAGCAGCGAACAGGGGGGCACTGAAGCTTTCTTT,CASSEQGGTEAFF
TRBJ2-1,TRBV6-5,TRBD2,-,TGTGCCAGCAGCCTTAGCGGGCGATACAATGAGCAGTTCTTC,CASSLSGRYNEQFF
TRBJ1-1,TRBV5-1,TRBD1,-,TGCGCCAGCAGCGGTAAGACAGGGCCGAACACTGAAGCTTTCTTT,CASSGKTGPNTEAFF
TRBJ2-2,TRBV28,-,once,TGTGCCAGTTTCACGGGGGTCAGTGGCACCGGGGAGCTGTTTTTT,CASFTGVSGTGELFF
TRBJ1-1,TRBV19,-,few,TGTGCCGCCTCTAGAGAAACTGAAGCTTTCTTT,CAASRETEAFF
TRBJ2-7,TRBV11-2,TRBD2,-,TGTGCCAGCAGCCCGGAACCGGGAGGCGGCGAGCAGTACTTC,CASSPEPGGGEQYF
TRBJ2-1,TRBV6-6,-,-,TGTGCCAGCAGTTATCAGGGCCAACCCCAGTTCTTC,CASSYQGQPQFF
TRBJ2-3,TRBV7-2,-,-,TGTGCCAGCAGCTTAGGGACAGTTTTAGATACGCAGTATTTT,CASSLGTVLDTQYF
TRBJ1-4,TRBV4-2,TRBD1,-,TGTGCCAGCAGCCAATTGGGGACAGGGGGGGAAAAACTGTTTTTT,CASSQLGTGGEKLFF
TRBJ1-5,TRBV6-5,TRBD1,-,TGTGCCAGCAGCGAGACAGGGCGTCAGCCCCAGCATTTT,CASSETGRQPQHF
TRBJ2-7,TRBV5-5,TRBD1,-,TGTGCCAGCAGCTTGGGACAGGGGGAGTACGAGCAGTACTTC,CASSLGQGEYEQYF
TRBJ1-4,TRBV4-2,-,-,TGTGCCAGCAGCCATGCACAGGTCCGGACTAATGAAAAACTGTTTTTT,CASSHAQVRTNEKLFF
TRBJ1-6,TRBV30,-,-,TGTGCCTGGAGTACTGATCGGGCAGGGAGGAATTCACCCCTCCACTTT,CAWSTDRAGRNSPLHF
TRBJ2-1,TRBV2,-,-,TGTGCCAGCAGTGACGATGGTAGCTCCTACAATGAGCAGTTCTTC,CASSDDGSSYNEQFF
TRBJ1-2,TRBV28,-,-,TGTGCCACCGACAGAGGAACCCCCTATGGCTACACCTTC,CATDRGTPYGYTF
TRBJ1-5,TRBV4-2,TRBD1,few,TGTGCCAGCAGCGATAGAGAGACAGGGGGCGGGCAGCCCCAGCATTTT,CASSDRETGGGQPQHF
TRBJ1-5,TRBV5-1,-,-,TGCGCCAGCAGCTTTACAGGGAATCAGCCCCAGCATTTT,CASSFTGNQPQHF
TRBJ1-4,TRBV7-2,-,-,TGTGCCAGCAGCTTTACAACTAATGAAAAACTGTTTTTT,CASSFTTNEKLFF
TRBJ2-1,TRBV30,-,-,TGTGCCTGGAGTCCACTAGAGGGTGAGCAGTTCTTC,CAWSPLEGEQFF
TRBJ1-3,TRBV7-9,-,-,TGTGCCAGCACCAAAAACGGAGTCTCTGGAAACACCATATATTTT,CASTKNGVSGNTIYF
TRBJ1-1,TRBV6-5,-,-,TGTGCCACCTTTAGAAGGGGGAACACTGAAGCTTTCTTT,CATFRRGNTEAFF
TRBJ2-5,TRBV7-3,-,-,TGTGCCAGCAGTCTAGCCCACAGACGTCAAGAGACCCAGTACTTC,CASSLAHRRQETQYF
TRBJ1-2,TRBV5-4,-,once,TGTGCCAGCAGTTCCATTACCGCTAGGCACTATGGCTACACCTTC,CASSSITARHYGYTF
TRBJ2-3,TRBV27,TRBD2,-,TGTGCCAGCAGTTTAGTTTGGGCGGGAGGAGATACGCAGTATTTT,CASSLVWAGGDTQYF
TRBJ2-5,TRBV5-1,-,-,TGCGCCAGCAAACGGGGGACTCAAGAGACCCAGTACTTC,CASKRGTQETQYF
TRBJ2-4,TRBV5-1,TRBD1,once,TGCGCCAGCAGCTTACAGGGGGCAGGAGCCAAAAACATTCAGTACTTC,CASSLQGAGAKNIQYF
TRBJ2-5,TRBV7-2,-,-,TGTGCCAGCAGCTTAAACGGACTACCCCAAGAGACCCAGTACTTC,CASSLNGLPQETQYF
TRBJ2-1,TRBV4-1,TRBD2,-,TGCGCCAGCAGCCAACAACTAGCGGGAGTTCGCGATGAGCAGTTCTTC,CASSQQLAGVRDEQFF
TRBJ1-5,TRBV7-2,-,-,TGTGCCAGCAGCTTATGGGCAGGGTCGGATCAGCCCCAGCATTTT,CASSLWAGSDQPQHF
TRBJ2-4,TRBV6-5,-,-,TGTGCCAGCAGGGGGCTTGAAAACATTCAGTACTTC,CASRGLENIQYF
TRBJ2-5,TRBV29-1,-,-,TGCAGCGTTTGGGGGGACAGCCAAGAGACCCAGTACTTC,CSVWGDSQETQYF
TRBJ2-3,TRBV19,TRBD1,-,TGTGCCAGTAGTACGGACAGGGAAGATACGCAGTATTTT,CASSTDREDTQYF
TRBJ2-1,TRBV3-1/TRBV3-2,TRBD2,-,TGTGCCAGCAGGCAAACTAGCGCCGCCTACAATGAGCAGTTCTTC,CASRQTSAAYNEQFF
TRBJ2-3,TRBV30,-,-,TGTGCCTGGAAAATGTTCGCCAGGGCCACAGATACGCAGTATTTT,CAWKMFARATDTQYF
TRBJ1-5,TRBV12-3/TRBV12-4,TRBD1,-,TGTGCCAGCAGAGCAGGGGGCGGGCAGCCCCAGCATTTT,CASRAGGGQPQHF
TRBJ1-2,TRBV11-1,TRBD1,-,TGTGCCAGCAGCTTAACAGGGGGCGGCTACACCTTC,CASSLTGGGYTF
TRBJ2-7,TRBV27,TRBD1,-,TGTGCCAGCAGTAAGGGGGACAGGGCGGCCTACGAGCAGTACTTC,CASSKGDRAAYEQYF
TRBJ2-3,TRBV28,TRBD2,-,TGTGCCAGCAGTCCCCCTTCGAGCGGGGGTAGCACAGATACGCAGTATTTT,CASSPPSSGGSTDTQYF
TRBJ2-1,TRBV6-4,-,-,TGTGCCAGCAGTGACTCGGGTAGCGATGAGCAGTTCTTC,CASSDSGSDEQFF
TRBJ1-6,TRBV30,-,-,TGTGCCTGGAGTGACAGGCCCCTGGCCTCTAATTCACCCCTCCACTTT,CAWSDRPLASNSPLHF
TRBJ2-7,TRBV10-3,TRBD1,once,TGTGCCATCAGTGACTCGACCGGGACAGGGATCTACGAGCAGTACTTC,CAISDSTGTGIYEQYF
TRBJ2-4,TRBV12-3/TRBV12-4,-,-,TGTGCCAGCAGCACGAGCCAAAACATTCAGTACTTC,CASSTSQNIQYF
TRBJ2-7,TRBV19,-,-,TGTGCCAGTAGTATCCAGCCAGGCCAGCACTACGAGCAGTACTTC,CASSIQPGQHYEQYF
TRBJ2-7,TRBV30,-,-,TGTGCCTGGAGTGTACGGGGCTACGAGCAGTACTTC,CAWSVRGYEQYF
TRBJ1-4,TRBV4-1,-,-,TGCGCCAGCACCCGATACTTCATTCGGGGGGCGGGTGAAAAACTGTTTTTT,CASTRYFIRGAGEKLFF
TRBJ1-6,TRBV19,-,-,TGTGCCAGTAAAGGGGGGGCACGGAATTCACCCCTCCACTTT,CASKGGARNSPLHF
TRBJ2-7,TRBV19,-,-,TGTGCCAGTAGTACCAGGGGCCCCTCCTACGAGCAGTACTTC,CASSTRGPSYEQYF
TRBJ1-2,TRBV28,-,-,TGTGCCAGCAGCTCCCGCAGTTTAAGGGACAAGAACTATGGCTACACCTTC,CASSSRSLRDKNYGYTF
TRBJ2-5,TRBV2,TRBD2,-,TGTGCCAGCAGTGTGGGTCCGGGACTAGCGTTTAGAGAGACCCAGTACTTC,CASSVGPGLAFRETQYF
TRBJ2-3,TRBV10-3,TRBD2,-,TGTGCCATCAGAATTCCGGGACTAGCGGCATTCACAGATACGCAGTATTTT,CAIRIPGLAAFTDTQYF